This T cell receptor beta chain was captured in a study of neurological immune-mediated disorders. Study as a whole: In a group of 34 multiple sclerosis patients, approximately 30 had the relapsing-remitting type and 3 had the secondary progressive type. Study-wide points: The absence of shared CDR3 amino acid sequences among expanded clones across subjects suggests private repertoires in all groups.

The cDNA was produced through 5'RACE with 10-nucleotide random UMIs. TCRdb called the 5' RACE reads again in MiXCR, with one record for every CDR3 protein. This sample yields 50,000 or so distinct CDR3 sequences, of which around 4% are seen a single time; 1.6% belongs to the top ten. The CDR3 sequence is 14 residues long. Trimming stripped 0 bases from V and 4 bases from J, with 8 bases between. Germline V gene data show CDR1 as SGHRS and CDR2 as YFSETQ. Ten or more counts support this clonotype. Its antigen remains unidentified. The sample was PBMCs. The chain joins TRBV5-1 to TRBJ2-1; TRBD1 or TRBD2 may be the D gene (5 bases each). This receptor was obtained from a man under 40 with multiple sclerosis. CDR3 region: CASSLGDRYNEQFF. Here the CDR3 DNA reads TGCGCCAGCAGCTTGGGGGACCGTTACAATGAGCAGTTCTTC.